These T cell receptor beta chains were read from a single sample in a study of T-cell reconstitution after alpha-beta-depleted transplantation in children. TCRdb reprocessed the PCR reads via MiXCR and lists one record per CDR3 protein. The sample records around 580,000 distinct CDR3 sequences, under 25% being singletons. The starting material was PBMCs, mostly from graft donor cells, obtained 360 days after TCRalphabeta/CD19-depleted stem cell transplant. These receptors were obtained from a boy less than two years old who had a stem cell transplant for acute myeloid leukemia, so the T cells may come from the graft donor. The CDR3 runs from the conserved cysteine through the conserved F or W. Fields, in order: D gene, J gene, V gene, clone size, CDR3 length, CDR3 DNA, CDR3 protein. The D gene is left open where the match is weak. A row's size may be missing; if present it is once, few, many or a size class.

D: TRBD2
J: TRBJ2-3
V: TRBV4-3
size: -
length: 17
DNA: TGCGCCAGCAGCGCGGACCTAGCGGGGGTGGATATAGATACGCAGTATTTT
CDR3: CASSADLAGVDIDTQYF

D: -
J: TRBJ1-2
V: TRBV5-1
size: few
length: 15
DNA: TGCGCCAGCAGCCTTTACTATGATTCTAACTATGGCTACACCTTC
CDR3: CASSLYYDSNYGYTF

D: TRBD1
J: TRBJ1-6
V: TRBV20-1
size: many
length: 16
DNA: TGCAGTGCTAGAGATCGAGACGGACAGGGTCATTCACCCCTCCACTTT
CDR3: CSARDRDGQGHSPLHF

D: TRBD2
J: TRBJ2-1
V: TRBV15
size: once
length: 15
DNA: TGTGCCACCAGCGTACTAGCGGGTCTAGGGAATGAGCAGTTCTTC
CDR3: CATSVLAGLGNEQFF

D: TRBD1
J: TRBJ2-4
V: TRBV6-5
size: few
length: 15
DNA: TGTGCCAGCAGTTACTCGAGCGGGACAGGGGGACGGAAGTACTTC
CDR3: CASSYSSGTGGRKYF

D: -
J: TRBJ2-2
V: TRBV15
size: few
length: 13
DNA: TGTGCCGCTGGACTTTCGAACACCGGGGAGCTGTTTTTT
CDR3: CAAGLSNTGELFF

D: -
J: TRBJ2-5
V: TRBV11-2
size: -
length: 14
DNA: TGTGCCAGCAGCTTTGGCAGATACCAAGAGACCCAGTACTTC
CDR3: CASSFGRYQETQYF

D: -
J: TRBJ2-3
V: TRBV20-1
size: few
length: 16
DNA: TGCAGTGCTAGACCCCTCCAGGGACCCAGCACAGATACGCAGTATTTT
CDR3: CSARPLQGPSTDTQYF

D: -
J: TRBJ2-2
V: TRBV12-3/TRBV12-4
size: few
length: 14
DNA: TGTGCCAGCAAGGAGGTCGGGATATTCGGGGAGCTGTTTTTT
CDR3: CASKEVGIFGELFF

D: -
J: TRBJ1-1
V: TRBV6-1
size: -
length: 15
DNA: TGTGCCAGCAGGCAGGAGGGGGACATGAACACTGAAGCTTTCTTT
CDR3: CASRQEGDMNTEAFF

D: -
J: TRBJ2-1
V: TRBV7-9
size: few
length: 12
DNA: TGTGCCAGCAGCTTATGGCTACGCGAGCAGTTCTTC
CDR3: CASSLWLREQFF

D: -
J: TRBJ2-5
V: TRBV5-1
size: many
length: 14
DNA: TGCGCCAGCAGCTTGGGTAGGGCCCAAGAGACCCAGTACTTC
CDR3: CASSLGRAQETQYF

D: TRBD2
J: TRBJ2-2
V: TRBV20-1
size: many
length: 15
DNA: TGCAGTGCTAACCGGGGTAGCGGGGGGGCCGGGGAGCTGTTTTTT
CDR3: CSANRGSGGAGELFF

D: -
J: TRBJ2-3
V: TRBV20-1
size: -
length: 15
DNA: TGCAGTGCGCCGAGTCGGGGCGCTTACACAGATACGCAGTATTTT
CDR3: CSAPSRGAYTDTQYF

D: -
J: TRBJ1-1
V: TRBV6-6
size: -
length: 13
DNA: TGTGCCAGCAGTTACTCTTTAGGGAGTGAAGCTTTCTTT
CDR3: CASSYSLGSEAFF

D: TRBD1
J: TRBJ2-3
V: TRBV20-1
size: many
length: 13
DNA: TGCAGTGCCCGAGGACAGGCTAAAGATACGCAGTATTTT
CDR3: CSARGQAKDTQYF

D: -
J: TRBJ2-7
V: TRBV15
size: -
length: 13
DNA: TGTGCCACCAGCAGAGAGGCTTTTTACGAGCAGTACTTC
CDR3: CATSREAFYEQYF

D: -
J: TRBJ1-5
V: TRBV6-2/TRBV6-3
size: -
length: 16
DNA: TGTGCCAGCAGTCCGGCGGTGAGGGGGAGCAATCAGCCCCAGCATTTT
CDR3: CASSPAVRGSNQPQHF

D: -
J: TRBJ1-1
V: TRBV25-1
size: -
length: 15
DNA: TGTGCCAGCAGTGAATGGGGCGACGGTAACACTGAAGCTTTCTTT
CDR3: CASSEWGDGNTEAFF

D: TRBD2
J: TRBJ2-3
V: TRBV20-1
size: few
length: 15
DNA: TGCAGTGCTATGGGCGGGGGAGGGAGCACAGATACGCAGTATTTT
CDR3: CSAMGGGGSTDTQYF

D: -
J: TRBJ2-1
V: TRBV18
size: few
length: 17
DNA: TGTGCCAGCTCACCTTCCTTTTCGGGACATGTAGGAGATGAGCAGTTCTTC
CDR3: CASSPSFSGHVGDEQFF

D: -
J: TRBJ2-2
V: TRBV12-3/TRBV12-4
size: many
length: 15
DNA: TGTGCCAGCAGTTGGGGCCCGGCGAACACCGGGGAGCTGTTTTTT
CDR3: CASSWGPANTGELFF

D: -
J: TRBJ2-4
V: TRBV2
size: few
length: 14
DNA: TGTGCCAGCAGTCACCTAGAAACCAAAAACATTCAGTACTTC
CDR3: CASSHLETKNIQYF

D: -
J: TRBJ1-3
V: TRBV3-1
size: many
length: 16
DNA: TGTGCCAGCAGCCAAGATCTTCCCAACTCTGGAAACACCATATATTTT
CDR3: CASSQDLPNSGNTIYF

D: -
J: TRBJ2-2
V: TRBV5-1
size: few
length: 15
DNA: TGCGCCAGCATGTTCTCTCGTGGGAACACCGGGGAGCTGTTTTTT
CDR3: CASMFSRGNTGELFF

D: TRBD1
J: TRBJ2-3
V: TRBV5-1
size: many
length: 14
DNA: TGCGCCAGCAGCTGGGGACAGGGCACAGATACGCAGTATTTT
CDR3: CASSWGQGTDTQYF

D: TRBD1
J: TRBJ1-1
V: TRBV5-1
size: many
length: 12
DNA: TGCGCCAGCAGCTGGGACAGGTTTGAAGCTTTCTTT
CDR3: CASSWDRFEAFF

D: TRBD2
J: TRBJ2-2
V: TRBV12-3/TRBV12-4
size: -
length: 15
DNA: TGTGCCAGCAGTTTCGGGGGGGCGGGGACCGGGGAGCTGTTTTTT
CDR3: CASSFGGAGTGELFF

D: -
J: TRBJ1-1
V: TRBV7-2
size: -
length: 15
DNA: TGTGCCAGCAGCCCTTCACCGGGACGGTATACTGAAGCTTTCTTT
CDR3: CASSPSPGRYTEAFF

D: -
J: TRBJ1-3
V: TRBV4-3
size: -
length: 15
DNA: TGCGCCAGCAGCCAAGGAGTTAGTACTGGAAACACCATATATTTT
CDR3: CASSQGVSTGNTIYF